One T cell receptor (beta chain) is described in this entry. Some clones are missing from TCRdb's copy, which holds only in-frame ones; the method was immunoSEQ multiplex PCR. The sample yields 100,000 or so clones, under 75% seen once. These data belong to a study of blood T cell repertoires in COVID-19. The germline V gene has CDR1 SGHAT and CDR2 FQNNGV. Trimming cost V 6 bases and J 4 bases, with 15 bases left between them. This CDR3 has 14 residues. The V and J genes are TRBV11-2 and TRBJ1-1; D is perhaps TRBD1 (5 bases). The origin of this receptor is an elderly man with acute or convalescent COVID-19. Sample: peripheral blood. The CDR3 DNA sequence: TGTGCCAGCAGAATCCCTGGGGGGGGCACTGAAGCTTTCTTT. It specifies CASRIPGGGTEAFF.